The 13 T cell receptor beta chains presented below share a single source sample, sequenced in a study of CD8+ T cells in alopecia areata. Treatment reported: oral pan-JAK inhibitor, 5-10 mg twice daily. Extracted RNA was reverse transcribed, and the resulting cDNA served as sequencing template. The table came from immunoSEQ multiplex PCR; TCRdb's copy has only in-frame clones and leaves some out. The profile covers more than 130,000 clones, with 75% to 85% appearing a single time and 20% to 25% taken by the ten largest. The sequencing here drew on CD8+ T cells sorted from blood, taken at week 4, from a patient treated with tofacitinib. These receptors originate from a human donor with alopecia areata.

Regarding this clone: At the DNA level, this CDR3 is encoded by other sequences in the same sample as well. The genes are TRBV27 and TRBJ2-2, with a possible D match to TRBD1 (6 bases). Germline values: CDR1 MNHEY, CDR2 SMNVEV (reference sequence). The ends were cut back, 6 bases at V and 5 bases at J, with 10 bases in the middle. There are 13 residues in the CDR3. CDR3 region: CASSLGGTGELFF. As DNA, the CDR3 is TGTGCCAGCAGCCTAGGGGGTACCGGGGAGCTGTTTTTT.

The rearrangement uses TRBV5-1 and TRBJ2-5; TRBD2 might be the D (6 bases). The J call is doubtful: the DNA matches TRBJ2-7 better. The germline V gene has CDR1 SGHRS and CDR2 YFSETQ. This CDR3 is 12 amino acids long. The DNA for the CDR3 is TGCGCCAGCGGAGAGACTAGTCTCGAGCAGTACTTC. Translating gives CASGETSLEQYF.

The chain recombines TRBV30 with TRBJ2-1, with TRBD1 matching 9 bases. The CDR3 covers 14 residues. Germline CDR1 is GTSNPN and CDR2 is SVGIG (reference sequence). The trim removed 6 bases at V and 4 bases at J, leaving 7 bases unmatched. DNA of the CDR3: TGTGCCTGTAGAGACAGGGGGGCTTACAATGAGCAGTTCTTC. It yields the protein CACRDRGAYNEQFF.

This chain connects TRBV21-1 to TRBJ1-4. TRBV21-1 is recorded as a pseudogene. This CDR3 is 11 amino acids long. The CDR3 here is CASSGGVPLFF. CDR3 bases: TGTGCCAGCAGCGGGGGGGTACCACTGTTTTTT.

The chain employs TRBV4-3 and TRBJ2-7; D not certain. Germline V gene sequence: CDR1 LGHNA, CDR2 YSLEER. Deletions cut 0 bases from V and 1 base from J, with 13 bases between. The CDR3 contains 16 residues. CDR3 coding DNA: TGCGCCAGCAGCCAAGATCGTCGACCCCAGTCCTACGAGCAGTACTTC. Amino acid sequence: CASSQDRRPQSYEQYF.

V and J are TRBV6-5 and TRBJ2-7; no definite D call. The germline gives CDR1 MNHEY, CDR2 SVGAGI. This CDR3 is built from 14 residues. Trimming stripped 2 bases from V and 0 bases from J, with 8 bases between. CDR3 in amino acids: CASSYRSDSYEQYF. The CDR3 nucleotides read TGTGCCAGCAGTTACAGGTCTGACTCCTACGAGCAGTACTTC.

This clone was detected only once. The rearrangement joins TRBV7-2 to TRBJ2-5, with D perhaps TRBD2 (7 bases). The CDR3 spans 15 residues. Germline V gene data show CDR1 as SGHTA and CDR2 as FQGNSA. V was clipped by 1 base and J by 4 bases, with 13 bases between them. CDR3 protein: CASSLGWGGAETQYF. The CDR3 coding sequence is TGTGCCAGCAGCTTAGGATGGGGGGGCGCAGAGACCCAGTACTTC.

V gene TRBV6-5 combines with J gene TRBJ2-5; D possibly corresponds to TRBD1 (5 bases). V lost 4 bases to trimming and J lost 2 bases, with 11 bases between them. CDR1 and CDR2 (germline): MNHEY, SVGAGI. The CDR3 has 14 amino acids. CDR3 nucleotide sequence: TGTGCCAGCAGTTTCGCAGGGCAGCAAGAGACCCAGTACTTC. Its translation: CASSFAGQQETQYF.

The genes are TRBV4-3 and TRBJ2-7; no definite D call. CDR1 and CDR2 from the germline V gene are LGHNA and YSLEER. This CDR3 comprises 13 residues. With 1 base removed from V and 7 bases from J, the gap between germline ends came to 11 bases. The CDR3 region has the DNA TGCGCCAGCAGCCAAGGCTATCCGGAAGAGCAGTACTTC. It encodes CASSQGYPEEQYF.

The count of this clone is one. The CDR3 DNA reads TGTGCCAGTAGTATTACGGGACTCGGCAATGAGCAGTTCTTC. This encodes CASSITGLGNEQFF. This chain links TRBV19 with TRBJ2-1; D possibly corresponds to TRBD2 (6 bases). The CDR3 length is 14 residues. Trimming pared 3 bases from V and 6 bases from J, leaving 12 bases between. Germline CDR1 LNHDA, CDR2 SQIVND (reference sequence).

This chain uses TRBV6-5 with TRBJ2-1, with D hard to call. The CDR3 runs 15 residues. V was pared by 6 bases and J by 0 bases, with 12 bases between. The germline gives CDR1 MNHEY, CDR2 SVGAGI. CDR3 region: CASSLSSPSYNEQFF. CDR3 in DNA: TGTGCCAGCAGCCTTTCATCGCCCTCCTACAATGAGCAGTTCTTC.

The V call is TRBV4-1, the J call TRBJ2-5, with 11 bases that match TRBD2. CDR1 and CDR2 from the germline V gene are MGHRA and YSYEKL. The CDR3 length is 16 residues. V gave up 4 bases and J gave up 1 base; unmatched junction bases: 5. CDR3 amino acids: CASSLRTSGLQETQYF. The CDR3 DNA sequence: TGCGCCAGCAGCCTCAGGACTAGCGGGCTCCAAGAGACCCAGTACTTC.

V and J are TRBV29-1 and TRBJ1-2; no clear D gene. CDR1 and CDR2 from the germline V gene are SQVTM and ANQGSEA. Trimming shortened V by 3 bases and J by 4 bases, and 9 bases separated the two germline ends. The CDR3 totals 12 residues. CDR3 amino acids: CSVDRGSYGYTF. Written as DNA, the CDR3 is TGCAGCGTTGACCGCGGCAGCTATGGCTACACCTTC.